A selection of T cell receptor beta chains follows, all from one sample in a study of blood T cell repertoires in COVID-19. Profiled with immunoSEQ multiplex PCR; TCRdb holds only in-frame clones, not every one. Among 120,000 or so clones, approximately 68% were seen once, and the ten largest hold 2% to 2.5%. The specimen sequenced was peripheral blood. The source of these receptors is a woman aged 70-85 years with acute or convalescent COVID-19. Both conserved end residues are part of each CDR3. The D gene is left open where the match is weak. Not all rows give a size; the values are once, few, many and, for expanded clones, a class.

D: -
size: -
J: TRBJ2-2
V: TRBV23-1
CDR3: CASSLIPLRGELFF
DNA: TGCGCCAGCAGTCTAATACCCCTGCGCGGGGAGCTGTTTTTT

D: -
size: -
J: TRBJ2-7
V: TRBV10-3
CDR3: CAIGRTEDYEQYF
DNA: TGTGCCATCGGAAGGACAGAAGATTACGAGCAGTACTTC

D: TRBD2
size: few
J: TRBJ2-5
V: TRBV24-1
CDR3: CATRCGPSGVEETQYF
DNA: TGTGCCACCAGATGCGGTCCTAGCGGGGTCGAAGAGACCCAGTACTTC

D: TRBD1
size: -
J: TRBJ2-7
V: TRBV5-1
CDR3: CASSTDRVYEQYF
DNA: TGCGCCAGCAGCACGGACAGGGTCTACGAGCAGTACTTC

D: -
size: -
J: TRBJ2-4
V: TRBV27
CDR3: CASSLLSGDKNIQYF
DNA: TGTGCCAGCAGTTTACTATCCGGGGACAAAAACATTCAGTACTTC

D: TRBD1
size: once
J: TRBJ1-1
V: TRBV18
CDR3: CASSLRPGTGLVNTEAFF
DNA: TGTGCCAGCTCACTCCGCCCCGGGACAGGGCTTGTGAACACTGAAGCTTTCTTT

D: TRBD2
size: -
J: TRBJ2-3
V: TRBV5-1
CDR3: CASSWGLGDTQYF
DNA: TGCGCCAGCAGCTGGGGACTAGGCGATACGCAGTATTTT

D: -
size: -
J: TRBJ2-1
V: TRBV28
CDR3: CASSLPSAVAREQFF
DNA: TGTGCCAGCAGTTTACCTAGCGCGGTAGCCAGAGAGCAGTTCTTC

D: -
size: -
J: TRBJ1-1
V: TRBV12-3/TRBV12-4
CDR3: CASTWGDLTEAFF
DNA: TGTGCCAGCACCTGGGGGGATTTAACTGAAGCTTTCTTT

D: -
size: few
J: TRBJ2-7
V: TRBV6-5
CDR3: CASSYSGYGGIEQYF
DNA: TGTGCCAGCAGTTACTCCGGTTATGGCGGGATCGAGCAGTACTTC

D: TRBD2
size: -
J: TRBJ2-5
V: TRBV4-3
CDR3: CASSPPPETSGETQYF
DNA: TGCGCCAGCAGCCCCCCCCCGGAGACTAGCGGGGAGACCCAGTACTTC

D: -
size: once
J: TRBJ1-5
V: TRBV11-2
CDR3: CASSLDDSSNQPQHF
DNA: TGTGCCAGCAGCTTAGATGACAGCTCCAATCAGCCCCAGCATTTT

D: -
size: -
J: TRBJ2-1
V: TRBV5-5
CDR3: CASSLAGVSYNEQFF
DNA: TGTGCCAGCAGCTTGGCCGGGGTCTCCTACAATGAGCAGTTCTTC

D: TRBD1
size: -
J: TRBJ1-2
V: TRBV10-3
CDR3: CATTTGAEGYTF
DNA: TGTGCCACCACAACAGGGGCTGAGGGCTACACCTTC

D: TRBD2
size: -
J: TRBJ2-7
V: TRBV7-9
CDR3: CASSSTSGTYEQYF
DNA: TGTGCCAGCAGCTCGACTAGCGGGACCTACGAGCAGTACTTC

D: TRBD1
size: -
J: TRBJ2-5
V: TRBV9
CDR3: CASSAGQGVVETQYF
DNA: TGTGCCAGCAGCGCCGGACAGGGCGTTGTGGAGACCCAGTACTTC

D: TRBD2
size: -
J: TRBJ2-4
V: TRBV29-1
CDR3: CSVYGTSGITNIQYF
DNA: TGCAGCGTTTACGGGACTAGCGGGATTACGAACATTCAGTACTTC

D: -
size: -
J: TRBJ1-2
V: TRBV29-1
CDR3: CSVPISGEGSGYTF
DNA: TGCAGCGTTCCTATAAGTGGAGAGGGAAGCGGCTACACCTTC

D: -
size: -
J: TRBJ2-5
V: TRBV5-1
CDR3: CASSSSPIRERQETQYF
DNA: TGCGCCAGCAGCTCGTCTCCAATAAGGGAGCGTCAAGAGACCCAGTACTTC

D: -
size: -
J: TRBJ1-2
V: TRBV10-3
CDR3: CAIEGSNYGYTF
DNA: TGTGCCATCGAGGGTTCTAACTATGGCTACACCTTC